The clone carrying this T cell receptor (beta chain) has a count of ten or more. The germline V gene has CDR1 SQVTM and CDR2 ANQGSEA. This CDR3 is 13 amino acids long. V lost 6 bases and J lost 4, with 12 bases in between. It was the library that attached unique molecular identifiers to individual cDNA molecules. In the original analysis: TCR counts had a median of approximately 96,000 per sample and spanned about 23,224 to 750,000. In TCRdb, the RACE reads were re-called with MiXCR into one record per CDR3 protein. In this record, the V and J calls reflect TCRdb's handling and not the investigators' own analysis. The sample lists roughly 130,000 distinct CDR3 sequences; 8.5% to 9.5% were seen once. These data come from a study of human T cells and chemical hapten exposure. On the study more broadly: From small differences in pooled library volume came most of the variation in per-sample TCR yields.

Time point of the sample: healthy volunteer bleed at 2 weeks. Total RNA was isolated from unfractionated whole blood. The TCR comes from a male donor in good health. Some clones in this sample may be carry-over from other donors' samples. The sample comprised whole blood. The chain links TRBV29-1 to TRBJ1-4; D is ambiguous. The CDR3 DNA sequence: TGCAGCGTAGGAGGACGGGTTAATGAAAAACTGTTTTTT. This translates into CSVGGRVNEKLFF.